A single sample is the source of the 24 T cell receptor beta chains below, sequenced in a study of prognosis after radiotherapy for stage I lung cancer. It was by two-round multiplex PCR that TCR beta CDR3 was amplified from genomic DNA. First-round PCR used primers specific to each TRBV and TRBJ gene. TCRdb called the multiplex PCR reads again in MiXCR, with one record for every CDR3 protein. The sample holds some 11,000 distinct CDR3 sequences, 54% seen once. The sequencing here drew on PBMCs, taken before or after stereotactic body radiation therapy (not recorded which). These receptors were collected from a donor aged 50 or older with non-small cell lung cancer.

The gene calls are TRBV24-1 and TRBJ2-5; 7 nucleotides line up with TRBD1. The V gene end was trimmed by 9 bases and the J gene end by 5 bases; junction bases not matched to a gene: 8. The germline V gene has CDR1 KGHDR and CDR2 SFDVKD. The CDR3 has 13 amino acids. CDR3 sequence reads: CATLGGLPETQYF. As DNA, the CDR3 is TGTGCCACCCTAGGGGGCTTACCCGAGACCCAGTACTTC.

Concerning this clonotype itself: A read error is possible here, since a much larger clone lies one base away. V is TRBV28 and J is TRBJ2-1, with D possibly matching TRBD2 (5 bases). This CDR3 has 12 amino acids. Germline V gene sequence: CDR1 MDHEN, CDR2 SYDVKM. The CDR3 loop reads CVSTGNYNEQFF. For the CDR3, the DNA is TGTGTCAGCACCGGGAATTACAATGAGCAGTTCTTC.

In its sample, this clonotype ranks as medium-sized. V and J are TRBV11-1 and TRBJ2-1, with 9 positions matching TRBD1. Germline loops: CDR1 SGHAT, CDR2 FQDESV (reference sequence). The ends lost 2 bases at V and 9 bases at J; junction bases unmatched: 11. This CDR3 region has 16 residues. CDR3 sequence: CASSLHIGTGQGEQFF. The DNA of the CDR3 is TGTGCCAGCAGCTTACACATCGGGACAGGGCAAGGTGAGCAGTTCTTC.

By proportion, this clonotype is medium-sized. The V and J genes are TRBV4-2 and TRBJ2-3; D gene uncertain. The CDR3 runs 15 residues. The ends were cut back, 0 bases at V and 2 bases at J, with 9 bases in the middle. CDR1 and CDR2 (germline): LGHNA, YNFKEQ. DNA of the CDR3: TGTGCCAGCAGCCAAGATGGCAGGTACACAGATACGCAGTATTTT. Protein sequence: CASSQDGRYTDTQYF.

This clonotype is classed as medium-sized. V and J are TRBV15 and TRBJ1-4, with 7 bases lining up with TRBD1. The V gene's germline CDR1 is LNHNV and CDR2 YYDKDF (reference sequence). This CDR3 comprises 17 residues. The V gene end was trimmed by 0 bases and the J gene end by 4 bases; junction bases not matched to a gene: 8. CDR3 in DNA: TGTGCCACCAGCAGAGACAGGGGGACAGCCCGTAATGAAAAACTGTTTTTT. As protein: CATSRDRGTARNEKLFF.

Turning to this clonotype: Sequence at one end of the junction differs from germline and may be a read error. The J gene is TRBJ2-3, the V gene TRBV13; TRBD2 agrees at 9 bases. Germline V gene data show CDR1 as PRHDT and CDR2 as FYEKMQ (reference sequence). The CDR3 contains 15 residues. The CDR3 sequence: CANSRSGTSSDTQYF. DNA of the CDR3: TGTGCCAACAGCCGTTCCGGGACTAGCTCAGATACGCAGTATTTT. Together with reference TRBV13 and TRBJ2-3, the CDR3 gives the full variable domain: AAGVIQSPRHLIKEKRETATLKCYPIPRHDTVYWYQQGPGQDPQFLISFYEKMQSDKGSIPDRFSAQQFSDYHSELNMSSLELGDSALYFCANSRSGTSSDTQYFGPGTRLTVL.

The rearrangement joins TRBV6-4 to TRBJ2-7; the match to TRBD2 covers 11 bases. Germline V lookup: CDR1 MRHNA, CDR2 SNTAGT. J was trimmed by 5 bases and V by 5 bases; bases with no gene match: 14. The CDR3 has 17 residues. CDR3 sequence reads: CASSYLQTSGIANEQYF. In DNA, the CDR3 is TGTGCCAGCAGTTACTTGCAGACTAGCGGGATAGCGAACGAGCAGTACTTC.

The gene calls are TRBV7-2 and TRBJ2-7, with TRBD2 matching 7 bases. The CDR3 contains 15 residues. The germline gives CDR1 SGHTA, CDR2 FQGNSA. V shed 4 bases, J shed 3 bases, and the junction held 9 bases outside the gene matches. CDR3 coding DNA: TGTGCCAGCAGCTACCTGGGGGGGGGTGGCTACGAGCAGTACTTC. It codes for CASSYLGGGGYEQYF.

This chain uses TRBV6-2 or TRBV6-3 with TRBJ2-2; 16 nucleotides line up with TRBD2. Germline CDR1 MNHEY, CDR2 SVGEGT. This CDR3 is built from 21 residues. J was trimmed by 6 bases and V by 2 bases; bases with no gene match: 15. CDR3 DNA sequence: TGTGCCAGCAGTTACCGGGCCGGGACAGCCGGGACTAGCGGGAGGGCCGGGGAGCTGTTTTTT. The encoded protein is CASSYRAGTAGTSGRAGELFF.

The V gene is TRBV5-1, the J gene TRBJ2-2, with D possibly called TRBD1 or TRBD2 (5 bases each). CDR3 length: 13 residues. CDR1 and CDR2 from the germline V gene are SGHRS and YFSETQ. Trimming cost V 1 base and J 7 bases, with 8 bases left between them. CDR3 amino acids: CASSLRGVGELFF. Here the CDR3 DNA reads TGCGCCAGCAGCTTGAGAGGGGTCGGGGAGCTGTTTTTT.

The rearrangement uses TRBV20-1 and TRBJ2-1; 7 bases map to TRBD1. V lost 1 base and J lost 5; bases outside the gene matches: 17. Germline CDR1 DFQATT, CDR2 SNEGSKA (reference sequence). This CDR3 is 18 amino acids long. The CDR3 spells CSARVSPDTGTEHNEQFF. The CDR3 DNA sequence: TGCAGTGCTAGAGTTTCGCCGGATACCGGGACAGAGCACAATGAGCAGTTCTTC.

In its sample, this clonotype was seen a few times. A far larger clone is only one base removed, so a read error is likely. The chain carries TRBV6-9 and TRBJ2-5, with D possibly being TRBD1 (6 bases). Trimming left V 3 bases short and J 4 bases short, with 30 bases between. CDR1 and CDR2 from the germline V gene are MNHGY and SVAAGI. This CDR3 has 20 amino acids. CDR3 nucleotides: TGTGCCAGCAGTTACTCACCACCCGTAGTACAGGGCGGAAGGGGAGAGACCCAGTACTTC. Amino acid sequence: CASSYSPPVVQGGRGETQYF.

This clonotype has at least ten counts. V usage is TRBV7-9 and J usage is TRBJ2-2; 7 nucleotides line up with TRBD1. The germline V gene encodes CDR1 SEHNR and CDR2 FQNEAQ (reference sequence). CDR3 size: 15 residues. Unmatched junction bases numbered 9, after V lost 4 bases and J lost 7 bases. CDR3 sequence (DNA): TGTGCCAGCAGCTCGACAGGGTTGGTGAACGGGGAGCTGTTTTTT. As protein: CASSSTGLVNGELFF.

The genes are TRBV6-9 and TRBJ1-6; a weak D match, TRBD1 (5 bases). Trimming cost V 3 bases and J 8 bases, with 20 bases left between them. The CDR3 extends over 17 amino acids. Per the germline V gene, CDR1 is MNHGY and CDR2 is SVAAGI. Here the CDR3 DNA reads TGTGCCAGCAGTTACTCTCGGGGAACAGGAGTAGATTCACCCCTCCACTTT. It yields the protein CASSYSRGTGVDSPLHF.

The V gene is TRBV20-1, the J gene TRBJ2-3; 9 bases agree with TRBD2. Germline V gene data show CDR1 as DFQATT and CDR2 as SNEGSKA (reference sequence). V lost 3 bases and J lost 3; bases outside the gene matches: 7. This CDR3 spans 15 amino acids. The CDR3 region is CSASGGGGATDTQYF. The CDR3 DNA reads as TGCAGTGCTAGCGGCGGCGGGGGGGCAACAGATACGCAGTATTTT.

The gene calls are TRBV28 and TRBJ2-7; TRBD2 aligns across 7 bases. The CDR3 extends over 15 amino acids. Per germline, CDR1 MDHEN and CDR2 SYDVKM. V was clipped by 10 bases and J by 13 bases; unmatched bases: 25. The CDR3 coding sequence is TGTGCCACGAACGGCCTGACTAGCTGGGTCCCACCACTTTACTTC. Translation gives CATNGLTSWVPPLYF.

This clonotype was observed at least ten times. The chain links TRBV29-1 to TRBJ1-2, with D tentatively TRBD1 (6 bases). Trimming shortened V by 0 bases and J by 6 bases, and 17 bases separated the two germline ends. Germline assignment: CDR1 SQVTM and CDR2 ANQGSEA. The CDR3 sequence is 15 residues long. The CDR3 DNA follows: TGCAGCGTTGAAGATCGTTTAGGGGGGCCAGATGGCTACACCTTC. Translated, it gives CSVEDRLGGPDGYTF.

This clonotype qualifies as medium-sized. The chain recombines TRBV20-1 with TRBJ1-2; D uncertain. The CDR3 has 14 residues. V was trimmed by 4 bases and J by 4 bases, leaving 16 bases between them. Per the germline V gene, CDR1 is DFQATT and CDR2 is SNEGSKA (reference sequence). The CDR3 loop is CSAISGAVLYGYTF. CDR3 sequence (DNA): TGCAGTGCTATATCAGGAGCCGTCCTCTATGGCTACACCTTC.

V gene TRBV24-1 combines with J gene TRBJ2-1, with 10 positions matching TRBD2. V trimming: 6 bases; J trimming: 7 bases; junction bases outside the gene matches: 8. CDR1 is KGHDR and CDR2 is SFDVKD in the germline V gene. The CDR3 runs to 15 residues. CDR3 bases: TGTGCCACCAGTCTAGCGGGGGTCACCGGGAATGAGCAGTTCTTC. It yields the protein CATSLAGVTGNEQFF.

In its sample, this clonotype is medium-sized (0.01 to 0.1%). The V gene is TRBV5-1, the J gene TRBJ1-5; no clear D gene. The CDR3 covers 13 residues. CDR1 is SGHRS, CDR2 YFSETQ, per germline. Trimming left V 4 bases short and J 6 bases short, with 11 bases between. Here the CDR3 reads CASSEGPGQPQHF. The CDR3 DNA sequence: TGCGCCAGCAGCGAGGGCCCGGGTCAGCCCCAGCATTTT.

As for this clonotype: Mismatch with germline at one junction end may stem from a read error. V usage is TRBV27 and J usage is TRBJ2-1; D may be TRBD1 (7 bases). The germline gives CDR1 MNHEY, CDR2 SMNVEV (reference sequence). The CDR3 contains 13 residues. This chain's CDR3 is CASSPQGRYDQFF. The CDR3, as DNA: TGTGCCAGCAGTCCACAGGGGAGGTATGATCAGTTCTTC.

This clonotype is medium-sized in the sample. V is TRBV19 and J is TRBJ1-1, with D uncertain. In germline, CDR1 is LNHDA, CDR2 SQIVND (reference sequence). Trimming pared 5 bases from V and 7 bases from J, leaving 17 bases between. The CDR3 runs to 14 residues. The CDR3: CASSYNIGTGEAFF. The DNA for the CDR3 is TGTGCCAGTAGTTACAACATTGGAACGGGTGAAGCTTTCTTT.

The V call is TRBV9, the J call TRBJ2-2, with D hard to call. V lost 4 bases and J lost 0, with 10 bases in between. CDR1 SGDLS and CDR2 YYNGEE come from the germline V gene. CDR3 length: 15 amino acids. CDR3 bases: TGTGCCAGCAGCTTAAGACTGGCGAACACCGGGGAGCTGTTTTTT. This translates into CASSLRLANTGELFF.

The CDR3 region has the DNA TGTGCCAGCAGAAGACAGGGGGGAATGGAATCACCCCTCCACTTT. Its translation is CASRRQGGMESPLHF. The chain links TRBV27 to TRBJ1-6, with 9 bases aligning to TRBD1. J lost 10 bases, V lost 6 bases, and 10 bases had no gene match. This CDR3 comprises 15 residues. Looked up from germline, CDR1 is MNHEY and CDR2 is SMNVEV (reference sequence).